The clone carrying this T cell receptor (beta chain) appeared once. This sample is drawn from a study of T cell changes during pregnancy in multiple sclerosis. This table comes from immunoSEQ multiplex PCR, and its TCRdb copy is limited to in-frame clones, with some not included. The sample records 35,000 to 50,000 clones, about 87% being singletons. The CDR3 is made up of 16 amino acids. V lost 1 base, J lost 2 bases, and 3 bases stayed unmatched. In germline, CDR1 is SGHDT, CDR2 YYEEEE. The sample here was CD4+ T cells from peripheral blood mononuclear cells, taken in the second trimester of pregnancy. The V call is TRBV5-6, the J call TRBJ2-1; 10 nucleotides line up with TRBD2. The clonotype was recovered from a female donor with multiple sclerosis, enrolled in a pregnancy study. The CDR3 region has the DNA TGTGCCAGCAGCTTGAGGACTAGCGGTACCTACAATGAGCAGTTCTTC. Protein product: CASSLRTSGTYNEQFF.